This TCR beta chain was documented in a study of T-cell memory formation after mild COVID-19. Overall study context: Clusters of TCRs were largely donor specific.

5'RACE primed from the constant segment yielded TCR alpha and TCR beta cDNA libraries bearing sample barcodes and UMIs. TCRdb re-called the 5' RACE reads through MiXCR, storing one row per CDR3 protein. Of roughly 450,000 distinct CDR3 sequences listed, around a sixth are singletons. This CDR3 comprises 16 residues. Trimming took 6 bases from V and 0 from J; bases not matched to a gene: 4. Sequencing was performed on PBMCs or a T cell subset sorted from them (not recorded which). This chain joins TRBV12-3 or TRBV12-4 and TRBJ2-6; 8 bases are a match to TRBD1. This receptor was obtained from an adult woman who had mild COVID-19 (a few samples of this study predate the infection). Cell type and time point are not known. As DNA, the CDR3 is TGTGCCAGCAGAGGACAGGGCTCCTCTGGGGCCAACGTCCTGACTTTC. Translation gives CASRGQGSSGANVLTF.